These 12 T cell receptor beta chains came from one sample sequenced in a study of graft-versus-host responses after intestinal transplantation. The antigens these receptors bind are not known. Assay: immunoSEQ multiplex PCR; the TCRdb copy retains only in-frame clones and omits some. The table includes under 85,000 clones, about 90% detected once. This sample comprised unstimulated CD8+ T cells sorted from spleen or lymph node cells, obtained before intestinal transplant. These receptors were obtained from a human donor who received an intestinal transplant.

In the case of this clone: Other DNA sequences in this sample translate to the same CDR3. The chain joins TRBV9 to TRBJ2-3; 7 bases map to TRBD2. The V gene's germline CDR1 is SGDLS and CDR2 YYNGEE. Trimming removed 0 bases from V and 0 bases from J; junction bases left unmatched: 1. This CDR3 has 15 amino acids. CDR3 DNA: TGTGCCAGCAGCGTAGCGGGGGGTAGCACAGATACGCAGTATTTT. Its translation is CASSVAGGSTDTQYF.

The chain combines TRBV6-6 with TRBJ1-2, with D perhaps matching TRBD1 (5 bases). Trimming stripped 8 bases from V and 5 bases from J, with 12 bases between. Germline-derived CDR1 and CDR2 are MNHNY and SVGAGI (reference sequence). The CDR3 runs 12 residues. For the CDR3, the DNA is TGTGCCAGCCGTGGGGGGAGGTATGGCTACACCTTC. As protein: CASRGGRYGYTF.

This clone was seen a few times. The rearrangement uses TRBV27 and TRBJ1-5; TRBD1 is a possible D gene (6 bases). The germline V gene has CDR1 MNHEY and CDR2 SMNVEV (reference sequence). V was trimmed by 6 bases and J by 6 bases, leaving 15 bases between them. The CDR3 length is 14 residues. The CDR3 sequence is CASSLYRAGQPQHF. CDR3 coding DNA: TGTGCCAGCAGCCTTTACAGGGCTGGTCAGCCCCAGCATTTT.

The chain joins TRBV13 to TRBJ1-2; possible D gene TRBD1, 6 bases. Germline CDR1 and CDR2: PRHDT and FYEKMQ (reference sequence). This CDR3 is built from 13 residues. Trimming shortened V by 5 bases and J by 4 bases, and 11 bases separated the two germline ends. The CDR3, as DNA: TGTGCCAGCAGCCGGGACACTCCCTATGGCTACACCTTC. Its protein product is CASSRDTPYGYTF.

The sample holds one count of this clone. This chain connects TRBV6-5 to TRBJ2-1, with D maybe TRBD2 (5 bases). Germline V gene data show CDR1 as MNHEY and CDR2 as SVGAGI. This CDR3 comprises 16 residues. V lost 0 bases and J 0 bases, leaving 9 bases between the germline ends. CDR3 DNA sequence: TGTGCCAGCAGTTACTCGGAGGCGAGCTCCTACAATGAGCAGTTCTTC. It encodes CASSYSEASSYNEQFF.

J is TRBJ1-4 and V is TRBV29-1; D might be TRBD1 (6 bases). Trimming took 7 bases from V and 8 from J, leaving 17 bases between them. From germline, CDR1 is SQVTM and CDR2 ANQGSEA. The CDR3 sequence is 13 residues long. The CDR3 bases are TGCAGCGGACTCGGGGGGGCGGGGGAAAAACTGTTTTTT. Its translation: CSGLGGAGEKLFF.

The chain carries TRBV11-2 and TRBJ2-5; tentatively, D is TRBD1 (5 bases). The V end lost 1 base, the J end lost 1 base, and 10 bases lay between the germline ends. CDR1 SGHAT and CDR2 FQNNGV come from the germline V gene. The length of the CDR3 is 15 residues. CDR3 nucleotide sequence: TGTGCCAGCAGCTTAGCTTCAGGGTCCCAAGAGACCCAGTACTTC. Protein sequence: CASSLASGSQETQYF.

This rearrangement joins TRBV9 to TRBJ2-7; the match to TRBD2 covers 12 bases. The J segment lost 5 bases and the V segment lost 3 bases, leaving 3 bases of the junction unmatched. This CDR3 has 14 residues. The germline V gene encodes CDR1 SGDLS and CDR2 YYNGEE. The CDR3 region is CASSDTSGGHEQYF. CDR3 nucleotides: TGTGCCAGCAGCGACACTAGCGGGGGGCACGAGCAGTACTTC.

The rearrangement uses TRBV27 and TRBJ2-7; D call uncertain. Trimming removed 0 bases from V and 3 bases from J, with 6 bases in between. Germline CDR1 MNHEY, CDR2 SMNVEV (reference sequence). This CDR3 spans 13 amino acids. DNA of the CDR3: TGTGCCAGCAGTTTATCGATGAGCTACGAGCAGTACTTC. Protein: CASSLSMSYEQYF.

The chain links TRBV5-1 to TRBJ1-5; tentative D call: TRBD1 (5 bases). CDR3 length: 14 residues. Germline CDR1 SGHRS, CDR2 YFSETQ. The V and J ends lost 2 bases and 7 bases respectively, with 13 bases between them. Here the CDR3 DNA reads TGCGCCAGCAGCTTCGGGGGTGAAGGACAGCCCCAGCATTTT. As protein: CASSFGGEGQPQHF.

The chain combines TRBV7-3 with TRBJ1-2; D remains ambiguous. Trimming left V 2 bases short and J 8 bases short, with 15 bases between. The CDR3 consists of 14 residues. Germline lookup yields CDR1 SGHTA and CDR2 FQGTGA. CDR3 bases: TGTGCCAGCAGCTTAGGAGGGCAGCGGGAGGGCTACACCTTC. This gives the protein CASSLGGQREGYTF.

In its sample, this clone was seen a few times. The V gene is TRBV4-1, the J gene TRBJ1-1; the D gene is possibly TRBD1 (6 bases). This CDR3 spans 13 amino acids. In germline, CDR1 is MGHRA, CDR2 YSYEKL. V shed 3 bases and J shed 1 base, with 6 bases lying between them. CDR3 in amino acids: CASSQGQNTEAFF. Written as DNA, the CDR3 is TGCGCCAGCAGCCAGGGACAGAACACTGAAGCTTTCTTT.